This T cell receptor beta chain was retrieved from a study of blood T cell repertoires in COVID-19. Study summary: Researchers got acute and convalescent COVID-19 samples from the United States, Italy and Spain.

CDR1 and CDR2 from the germline V gene are KGHDR and SFDVKD. The V gene lost 4 bases and the J gene lost 8 bases, with 7 bases spanning the gap. The CDR3 runs to 11 residues. Generated by immunoSEQ multiplex PCR, the TCRdb table keeps only in-frame clones and is missing some. The sample shows approximately 100,000 clones, 92% of them seen only once. The specimen was peripheral blood. The origin of this receptor is a man in his sixties or seventies with acute or convalescent COVID-19. The chain links TRBV24-1 to TRBJ1-1; the D is unclear. This chain's CDR3 is CATSDRHEAFF. DNA of the CDR3: TGTGCCACCAGTGACAGACACGAAGCTTTCTTT.